The present entry profiles one T cell receptor (beta chain) with its context. Its antigen is not yet known. The sample holds no much larger clone one base away, and base qualities are not on file. Only healthy Caucasian donors were included. V and J lose 0 bases and 1 base, and a span of 13 bases separates them. The CDR3 holds 16 amino acids from the cysteine to the phenylalanine. The CDR3 DNA has 48 bases and is translated from base 1. The germline V gene specifies SGHRS as CDR1 and YFSETQ as CDR2. Library construction relied on 5' RACE. TCRdb lists the instrument as Illumina HiSeq 2000. A universal primer binding site was added through template switching, and the final cDNA carried a unique molecular identifier so that TCR cDNA molecules could be counted accurately. First-strand cDNA for TCR alpha and beta chains was synthesized from specific primers in the conserved constant-segment region. Each cDNA library was double barcoded, with a SMART-Mk sample barcode plus Illumina barcodes, to control for contamination. Two successive PCR steps introduced TruSeq adapter sequences along with Illumina sample barcodes. TCR alpha and beta cDNA libraries were sequenced on the Illumina HiSeq platform with custom primers. The original methods were these. Raw reads were processed with MiGEC to extract unique molecular identifiers, and MiXCR was used to determine CDR3 positions. Recombination models were inferred per individual with the repgenHMM and IGoR tools using an EM algorithm. Shared clonotype analysis was performed with the tcR package in R, normalizing sharing by the product of cloneset sizes. To study raw recombination free of thymic and clonal selection effects, out-of-frame nonproductive sequences were analyzed. In TCRdb, the public reads were trimmed at Q25 with fastp and aligned with MiXCR, with productive beta chains retained. CDR3 protein duplicates are merged, each entry listing the most common genes and DNA. None of the V and J calls come from the authors' own analysis; TCRdb made them. This sample holds approximately 1.8 million distinct CDR3 sequences; around a third were observed only once. The ten largest clones capture under 0.35% of the sample.

This record belongs to a study of identical twins (dated by TCRdb to the mid-2010s). With regard to the full study: To test whether fetal clonotypes persist, this study deep-sequenced TCR alpha and beta repertoires from monozygotic twins, from unrelated adults of various ages, and from cord blood. To rule out contamination, replicate twin experiments were performed at different times with different library preparation protocols.

On the study overall, not on this receptor specifically: Invariant T cells such as MAIT and iNKT could partly confound zero-insertion analyses, although diverse VJ usage argued against such confounding for most clonotypes. Abundant cord blood beta clonotypes had fewer insertions, young adult naive repertoires showed a similar but weaker trend, and memory repertoires showed no such trend. Conclusions relied on cross-sectional statistical analysis, since the same donors could not be followed over many years. In monozygotic twins, out-of-frame TCR alpha sharing was systematically underestimated by recombination models, although the models agreed with sharing between unrelated individuals. Out-of-frame TCR alpha sequences shared between twins showed an excess of low generation-probability sequences compared with coincidental sharing between unrelated individuals. In beta out-of-frame sequences, excess twin sharing was weaker, because having fewer shared sequences lowered the signal-to-noise ratio.

Sequenced sample: cord blood. The sequence links TRBV5-1 to TRBJ1-1; the D gene is perhaps TRBD1, on 6 matching bases. The receptor comes from a newborn girl in good health. The CDR3 reads as follows: CASSLAYPDRNTEAFF. The nucleotide sequence reads TGCGCCAGCAGCTTGGCATATCCGGACAGGAACACTGAAGCTTTCTTT.